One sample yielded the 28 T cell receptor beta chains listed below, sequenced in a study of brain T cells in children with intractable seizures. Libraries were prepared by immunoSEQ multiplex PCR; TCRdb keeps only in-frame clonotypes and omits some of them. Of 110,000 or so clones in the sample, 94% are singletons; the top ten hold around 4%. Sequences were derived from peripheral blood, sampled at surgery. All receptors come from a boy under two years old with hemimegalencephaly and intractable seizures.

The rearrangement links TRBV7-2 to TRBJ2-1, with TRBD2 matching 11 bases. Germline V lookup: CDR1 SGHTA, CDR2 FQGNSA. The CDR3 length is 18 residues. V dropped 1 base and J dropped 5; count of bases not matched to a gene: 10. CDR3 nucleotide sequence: TGTGCCAGCAGCTTAGTGTCAATTAGACTAGCGGGAAACAATGAGCAGTTCTTC. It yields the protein CASSLVSIRLAGNNEQFF.

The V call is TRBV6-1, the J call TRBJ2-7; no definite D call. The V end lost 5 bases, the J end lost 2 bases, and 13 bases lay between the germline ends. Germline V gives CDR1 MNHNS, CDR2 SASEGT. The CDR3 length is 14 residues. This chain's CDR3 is CASSPQRKPYEQYF. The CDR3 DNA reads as TGTGCCAGCAGTCCCCAGAGGAAGCCCTACGAGCAGTACTTC.

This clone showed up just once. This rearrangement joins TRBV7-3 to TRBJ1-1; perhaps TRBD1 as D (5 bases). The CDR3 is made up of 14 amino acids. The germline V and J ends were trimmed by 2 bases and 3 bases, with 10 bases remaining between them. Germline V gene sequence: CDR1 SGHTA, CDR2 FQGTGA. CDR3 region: CASSLVAGDTEAFF. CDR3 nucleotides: TGTGCCAGCAGCTTAGTGGCGGGGGACACTGAAGCTTTCTTT.

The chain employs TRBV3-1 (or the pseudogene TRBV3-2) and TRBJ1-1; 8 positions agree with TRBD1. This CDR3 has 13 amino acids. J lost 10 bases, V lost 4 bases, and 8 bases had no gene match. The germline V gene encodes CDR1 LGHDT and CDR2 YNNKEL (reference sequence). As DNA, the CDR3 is TGTGCCAGCAGCCGAGGACAGGGTCAGACAGCTTTCTTT. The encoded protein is CASSRGQGQTAFF.

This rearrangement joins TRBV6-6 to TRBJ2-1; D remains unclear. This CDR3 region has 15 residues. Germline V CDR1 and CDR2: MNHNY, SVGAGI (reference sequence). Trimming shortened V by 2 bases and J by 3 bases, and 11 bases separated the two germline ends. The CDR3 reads CASSYRHLIYNEQFF. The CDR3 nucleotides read TGTGCCAGCAGTTACAGGCACCTCATCTACAATGAGCAGTTCTTC.

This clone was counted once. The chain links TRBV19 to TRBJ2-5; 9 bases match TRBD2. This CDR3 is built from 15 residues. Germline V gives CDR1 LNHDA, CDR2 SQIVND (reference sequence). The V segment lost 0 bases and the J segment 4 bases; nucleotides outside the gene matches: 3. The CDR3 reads CASSIDRGLAETQYF. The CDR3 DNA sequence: TGTGCCAGTAGTATAGACAGGGGACTAGCAGAGACCCAGTACTTC.

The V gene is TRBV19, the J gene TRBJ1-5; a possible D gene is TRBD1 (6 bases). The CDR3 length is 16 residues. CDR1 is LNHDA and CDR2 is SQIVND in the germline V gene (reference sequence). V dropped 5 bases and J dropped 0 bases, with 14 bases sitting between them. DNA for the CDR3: TGTGCCAGTAGTCCAACGGGACACTATAGCAATCAGCCCCAGCATTTT. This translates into CASSPTGHYSNQPQHF.

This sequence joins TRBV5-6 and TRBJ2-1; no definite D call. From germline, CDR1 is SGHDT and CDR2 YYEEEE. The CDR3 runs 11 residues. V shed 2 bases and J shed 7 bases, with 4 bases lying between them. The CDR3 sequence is CASSFRNEQFF. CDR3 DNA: TGTGCCAGCAGCTTTCGGAATGAGCAGTTCTTC.

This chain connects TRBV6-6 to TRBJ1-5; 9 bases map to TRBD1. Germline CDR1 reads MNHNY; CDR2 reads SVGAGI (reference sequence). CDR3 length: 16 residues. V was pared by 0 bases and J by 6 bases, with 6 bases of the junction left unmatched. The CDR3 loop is CASSYSTQGASQPQHF. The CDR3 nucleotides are TGTGCCAGCAGTTACTCGACACAGGGGGCTAGTCAGCCCCAGCATTTT.

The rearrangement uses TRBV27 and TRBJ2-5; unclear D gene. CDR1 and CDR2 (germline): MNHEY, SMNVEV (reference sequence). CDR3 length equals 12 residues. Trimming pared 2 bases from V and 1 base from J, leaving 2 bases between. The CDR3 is CASSLPQETQYF. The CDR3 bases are TGTGCCAGCAGTTTACCCCAAGAGACCCAGTACTTC.

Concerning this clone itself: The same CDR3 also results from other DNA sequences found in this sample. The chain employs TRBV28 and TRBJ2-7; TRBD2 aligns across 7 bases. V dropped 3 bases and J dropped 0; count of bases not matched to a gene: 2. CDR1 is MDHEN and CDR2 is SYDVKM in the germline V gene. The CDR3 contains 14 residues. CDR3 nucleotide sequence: TGTGCCAGCAGTTTCGGCGGGAGCTCCTACGAGCAGTACTTC. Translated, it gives CASSFGGSSYEQYF.

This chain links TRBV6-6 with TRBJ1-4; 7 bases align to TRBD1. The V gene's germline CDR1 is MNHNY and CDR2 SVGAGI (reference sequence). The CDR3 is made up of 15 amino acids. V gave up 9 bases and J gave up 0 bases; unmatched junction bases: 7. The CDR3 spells CASRQGWSTNEKLFF. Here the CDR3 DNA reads TGTGCCAGTCGACAGGGATGGTCAACTAATGAAAAACTGTTTTTT.

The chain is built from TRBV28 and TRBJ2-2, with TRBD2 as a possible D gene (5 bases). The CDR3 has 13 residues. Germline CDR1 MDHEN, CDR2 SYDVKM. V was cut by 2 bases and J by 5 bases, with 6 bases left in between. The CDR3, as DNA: TGTGCCAGCAGTTTACCGGGGACCGGGGAGCTGTTTTTT. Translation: CASSLPGTGELFF.

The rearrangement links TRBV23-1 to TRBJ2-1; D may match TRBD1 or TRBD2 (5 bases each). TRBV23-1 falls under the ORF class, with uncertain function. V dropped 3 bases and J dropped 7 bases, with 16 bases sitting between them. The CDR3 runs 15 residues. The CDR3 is CASSHASGTNNEQFF. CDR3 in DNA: TGCGCCAGCAGTCACGCCTCGGGGACCAATAATGAGCAGTTCTTC.

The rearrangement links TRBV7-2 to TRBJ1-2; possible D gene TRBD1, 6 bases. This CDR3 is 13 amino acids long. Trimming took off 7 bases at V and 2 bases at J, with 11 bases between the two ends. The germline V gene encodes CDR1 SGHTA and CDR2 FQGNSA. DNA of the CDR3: TGTGCCAGCATCCAGGGGTACAACTATGGCTACACCTTC. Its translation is CASIQGYNYGYTF.

CDR3 nucleotides: TGTGCCAGCAGCTTAGATGCTAGCTCCTACAATGAGCAGTTCTTC. It translates to CASSLDASSYNEQFF. J is TRBJ2-1 and V is TRBV7-7, with D uncertain. V lost 1 base to trimming and J lost 0 bases, with 7 bases between them. Germline CDR1 SSHAT, CDR2 FNYEAQ (reference sequence). The CDR3 totals 15 residues.

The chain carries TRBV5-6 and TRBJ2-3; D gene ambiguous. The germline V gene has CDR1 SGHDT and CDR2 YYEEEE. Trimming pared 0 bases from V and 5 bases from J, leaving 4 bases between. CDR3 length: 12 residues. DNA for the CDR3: TGTGCCAGCAGCTTGGAAAGAGATACGCAGTATTTT. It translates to CASSLERDTQYF. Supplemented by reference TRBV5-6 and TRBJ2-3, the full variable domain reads DAGVTQSPTHLIKTRGQQVTLRCSPKSGHDTVSWYQQALGQGPQFIFQYYEEEERQRGNFPDRFSGHQFPNYSSELNVNALLLGDSALYLCASSLERDTQYFGPGTRLTVL.

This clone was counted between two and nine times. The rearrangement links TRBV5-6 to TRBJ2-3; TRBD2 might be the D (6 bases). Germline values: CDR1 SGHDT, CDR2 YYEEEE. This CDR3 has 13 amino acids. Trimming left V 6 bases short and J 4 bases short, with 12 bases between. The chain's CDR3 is CASTPWGADTQYF. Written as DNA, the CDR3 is TGTGCCAGCACCCCCTGGGGGGCAGATACGCAGTATTTT.

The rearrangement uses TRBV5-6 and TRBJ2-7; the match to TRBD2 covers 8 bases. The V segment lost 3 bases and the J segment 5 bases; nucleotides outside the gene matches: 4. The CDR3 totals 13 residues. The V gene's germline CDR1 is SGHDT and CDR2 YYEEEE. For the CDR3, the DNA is TGTGCCAGCAGCTGGACTAGCTTCAACGAGCAGTACTTC. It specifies CASSWTSFNEQYF.

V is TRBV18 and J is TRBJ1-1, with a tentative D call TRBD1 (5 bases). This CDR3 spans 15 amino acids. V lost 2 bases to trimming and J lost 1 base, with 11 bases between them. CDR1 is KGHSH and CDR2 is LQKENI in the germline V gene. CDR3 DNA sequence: TGTGCCAGCTCACCAGCGGGGGTTAGGAACACTGAAGCTTTCTTT. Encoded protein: CASSPAGVRNTEAFF.

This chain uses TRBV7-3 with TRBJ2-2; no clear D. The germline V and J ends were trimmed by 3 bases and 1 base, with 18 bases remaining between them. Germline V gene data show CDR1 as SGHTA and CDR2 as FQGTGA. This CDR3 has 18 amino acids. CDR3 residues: CASSLIGRRSKNTGELFF. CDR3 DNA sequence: TGTGCCAGCAGCTTGATAGGGCGGAGATCGAAGAACACCGGGGAGCTGTTTTTT. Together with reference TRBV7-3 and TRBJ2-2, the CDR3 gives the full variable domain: GAGVSQTPSNKVTEKGKYVELRCDPISGHTALYWYRQSLGQGPEFLIYFQGTGAADDSGLPNDRFFAVRPEGSVSTLKIQRTERGDSAVYLCASSLIGRRSKNTGELFFGEGSRLTVL.

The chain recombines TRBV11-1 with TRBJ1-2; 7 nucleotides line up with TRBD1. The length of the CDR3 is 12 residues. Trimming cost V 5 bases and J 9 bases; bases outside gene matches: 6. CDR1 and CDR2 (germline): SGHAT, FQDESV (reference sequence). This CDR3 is CASSQGVGSYTF. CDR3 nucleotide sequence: TGTGCCAGCAGCCAGGGGGTCGGAAGCTACACCTTC.

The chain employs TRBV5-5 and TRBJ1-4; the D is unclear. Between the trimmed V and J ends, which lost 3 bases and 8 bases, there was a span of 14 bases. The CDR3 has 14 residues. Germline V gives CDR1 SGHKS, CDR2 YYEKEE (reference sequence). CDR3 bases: TGTGCCAGCAGCTCCCGGGAGAATTGGGAAAAACTGTTTTTT. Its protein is CASSSRENWEKLFF.

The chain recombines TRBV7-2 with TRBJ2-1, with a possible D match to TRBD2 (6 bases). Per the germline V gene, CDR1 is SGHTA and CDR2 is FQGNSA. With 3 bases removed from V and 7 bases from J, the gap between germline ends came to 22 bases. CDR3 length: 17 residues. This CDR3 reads CASSFLVGSPLSNEQFF. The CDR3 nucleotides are TGTGCCAGCAGCTTCCTAGTCGGGAGCCCACTTAGTAATGAGCAGTTCTTC.

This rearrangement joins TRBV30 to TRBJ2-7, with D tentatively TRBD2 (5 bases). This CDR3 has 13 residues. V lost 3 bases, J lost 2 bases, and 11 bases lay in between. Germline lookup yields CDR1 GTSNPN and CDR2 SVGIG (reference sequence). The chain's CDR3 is CAWSTGIPYEQYF. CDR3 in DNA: TGTGCCTGGAGCACCGGGATCCCCTACGAGCAGTACTTC.

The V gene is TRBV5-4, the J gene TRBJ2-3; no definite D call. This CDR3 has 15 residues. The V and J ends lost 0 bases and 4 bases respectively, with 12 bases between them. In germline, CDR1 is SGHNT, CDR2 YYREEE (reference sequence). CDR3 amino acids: CASSLAGRTADTQYF. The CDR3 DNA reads TGTGCCAGCAGCTTGGCCGGCAGGACCGCAGATACGCAGTATTTT.

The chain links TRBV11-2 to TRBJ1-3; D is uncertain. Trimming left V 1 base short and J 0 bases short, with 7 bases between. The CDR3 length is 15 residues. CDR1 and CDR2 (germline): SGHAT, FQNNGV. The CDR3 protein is CASSLGSVSGNTIYF. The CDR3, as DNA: TGTGCCAGCAGCTTAGGTTCGGTCTCTGGAAACACCATATATTTT.

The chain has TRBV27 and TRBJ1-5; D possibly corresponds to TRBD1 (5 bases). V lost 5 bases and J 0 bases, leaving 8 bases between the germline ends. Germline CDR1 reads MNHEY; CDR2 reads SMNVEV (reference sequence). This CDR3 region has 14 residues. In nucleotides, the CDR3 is TGTGCCAGCAGTGGCAGGGATAGCAATCAGCCCCAGCATTTT. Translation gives CASSGRDSNQPQHF.